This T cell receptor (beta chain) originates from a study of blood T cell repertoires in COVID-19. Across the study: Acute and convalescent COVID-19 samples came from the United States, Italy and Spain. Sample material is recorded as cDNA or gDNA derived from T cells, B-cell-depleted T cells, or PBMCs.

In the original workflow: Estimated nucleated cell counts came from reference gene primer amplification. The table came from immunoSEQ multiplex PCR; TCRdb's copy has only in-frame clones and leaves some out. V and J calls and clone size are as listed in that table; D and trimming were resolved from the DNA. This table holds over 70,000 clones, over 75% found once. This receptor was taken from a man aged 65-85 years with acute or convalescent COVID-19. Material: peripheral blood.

Written as DNA, the CDR3 is TGTGCCACCAGTGAAGCGGGACTAGCGGGAGCGGTCGGGGAGCTGTTTTTT. It yields the protein CATSEAGLAGAVGELFF. The chain employs TRBV24-1 and TRBJ2-2, with 14 bases lining up with TRBD2. CDR3 length equals 17 residues. V was pared by 4 bases and J by 7 bases, with 7 bases of the junction left unmatched. The germline V gene encodes CDR1 KGHDR and CDR2 SFDVKD.